The sequence of this T cell receptor beta chain was determined in a study of cytomegalovirus exposure and HLA in healthy donors. Study conclusions and caveats: Some TCR beta chains (around 160 of them) were listed as cytomegalovirus-associated. The analysis excluded some indistinguishable V segments, including TRBV6-2 and TRBV6-3. High sensitivity and specificity were reportedly achieved when the classifier diagnosed cytomegalovirus status.

PCR used 60 Vbeta primers and 13 Jbeta primers. Clones were sequenced by immunoSEQ multiplex PCR, and TCRdb holds only the in-frame ones, with some missing. The sample yields approximately 170,000 clones, roughly 84% seen once. Trimming cost V 0 bases and J 7 bases, with 22 bases left between them. The CDR3 has 18 residues. Germline assignment: CDR1 SGHTA and CDR2 FQGTGA. Worth noting for this clone: The target antigen is unknown.

The chain carries TRBV7-3 and TRBJ2-1, with D perhaps matching TRBD2 (5 bases). Material: PBMCs. The receptor was isolated from a man aged 25-40 years in good health and CMV-seropositive. CDR3 sequence reads: CASSLTLIGGSSTNEQFF. In nucleotides, the CDR3 is TGTGCCAGCAGCTTAACCCTCATCGGCGGGTCCAGTACAAATGAGCAGTTCTTC. Variable domain in full (rest from reference TRBV7-3 and TRBJ2-1): GAGVSQTPSNKVTEKGKYVELRCDPISGHTALYWYRQSLGQGPEFLIYFQGTGAADDSGLPNDRFFAVRPEGSVSTLKIQRTERGDSAVYLCASSLTLIGGSSTNEQFFGPGTRLTVL.